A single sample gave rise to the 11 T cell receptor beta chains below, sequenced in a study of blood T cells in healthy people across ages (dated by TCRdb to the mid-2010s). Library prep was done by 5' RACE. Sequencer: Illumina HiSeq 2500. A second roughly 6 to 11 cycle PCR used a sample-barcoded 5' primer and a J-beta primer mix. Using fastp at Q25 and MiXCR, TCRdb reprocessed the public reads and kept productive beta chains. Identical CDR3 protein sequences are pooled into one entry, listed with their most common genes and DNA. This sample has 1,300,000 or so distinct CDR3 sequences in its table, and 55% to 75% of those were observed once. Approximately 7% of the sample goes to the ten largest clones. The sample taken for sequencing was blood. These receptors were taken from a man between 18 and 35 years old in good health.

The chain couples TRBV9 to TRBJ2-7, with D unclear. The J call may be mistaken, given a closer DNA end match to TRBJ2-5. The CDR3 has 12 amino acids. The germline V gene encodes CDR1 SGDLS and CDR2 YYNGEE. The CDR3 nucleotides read TGTGCCAGCAGCGAAATAGTGGAGACCCAGTACTTC. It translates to CASSEIVETQYF.

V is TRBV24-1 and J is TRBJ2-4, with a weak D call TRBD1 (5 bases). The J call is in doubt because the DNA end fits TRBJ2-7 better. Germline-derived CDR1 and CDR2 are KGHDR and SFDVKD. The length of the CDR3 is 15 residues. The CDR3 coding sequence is TGTGCCACCAGTGCCTTAGGGGCCGGAGTCGACGAGCAGTACTTC. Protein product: CATSALGAGVDEQYF.

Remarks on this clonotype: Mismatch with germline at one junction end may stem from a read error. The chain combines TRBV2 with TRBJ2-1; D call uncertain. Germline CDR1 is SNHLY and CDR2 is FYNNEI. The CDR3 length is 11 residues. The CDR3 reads CPSSESNEQFF. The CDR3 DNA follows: TGTCCCAGCAGTGAATCGAATGAGCAGTTCTTC.

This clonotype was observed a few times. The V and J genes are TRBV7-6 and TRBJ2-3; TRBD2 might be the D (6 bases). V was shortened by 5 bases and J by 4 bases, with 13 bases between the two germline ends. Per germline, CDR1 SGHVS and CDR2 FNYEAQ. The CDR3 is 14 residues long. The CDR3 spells CASSGVGGSDTQYF. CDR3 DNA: TGTGCCAGCAGCGGAGTGGGAGGCTCAGATACGCAGTATTTT.

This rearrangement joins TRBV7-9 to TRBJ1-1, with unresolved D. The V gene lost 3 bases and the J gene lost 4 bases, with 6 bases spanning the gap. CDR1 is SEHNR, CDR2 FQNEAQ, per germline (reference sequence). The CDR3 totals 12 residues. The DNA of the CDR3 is TGTGCCAGCAGCTTTAGCACCACTGAAGCTTTCTTT. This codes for CASSFSTTEAFF.

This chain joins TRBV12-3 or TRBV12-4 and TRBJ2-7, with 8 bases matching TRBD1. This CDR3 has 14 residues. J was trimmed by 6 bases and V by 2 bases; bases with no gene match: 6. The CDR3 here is CASSLQGAPFEQYF. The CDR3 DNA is TGTGCCAGCAGTTTACAGGGGGCCCCCTTCGAGCAGTACTTC.

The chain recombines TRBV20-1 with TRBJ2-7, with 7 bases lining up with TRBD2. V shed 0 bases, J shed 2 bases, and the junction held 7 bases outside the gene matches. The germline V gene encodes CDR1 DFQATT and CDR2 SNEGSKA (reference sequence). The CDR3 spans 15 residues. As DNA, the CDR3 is TGCAGTGCTAGAGATGAGAGGGAGGGCCCCTACGAGCAGTACTTC. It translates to CSARDEREGPYEQYF.

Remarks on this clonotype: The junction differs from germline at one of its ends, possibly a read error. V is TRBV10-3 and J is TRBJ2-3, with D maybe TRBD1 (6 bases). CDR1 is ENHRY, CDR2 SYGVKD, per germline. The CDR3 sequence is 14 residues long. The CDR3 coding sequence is TGTGCCATCAGTGGCAGGGGCGTTGCAGATACGCGGTATTTT. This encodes CAISGRGVADTRYF.

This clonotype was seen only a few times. CDR3 bases: TGTGCCAGCAGTTTCGGGGGAGCTAATGAAAAACTGTTTTTT. Amino acid sequence: CASSFGGANEKLFF. The chain couples TRBV12-3 or TRBV12-4 to TRBJ1-4, with a possible D match to TRBD1 (5 bases). The CDR3 length is 14 residues. Trimming cost V 3 bases and J 3 bases, with 8 bases left between them.

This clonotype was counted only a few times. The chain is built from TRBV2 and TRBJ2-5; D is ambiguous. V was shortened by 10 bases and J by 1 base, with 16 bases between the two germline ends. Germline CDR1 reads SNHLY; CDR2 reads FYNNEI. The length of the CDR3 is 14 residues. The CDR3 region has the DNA TGTGCCACCTTGCCTGGACGAGCCCAAGAGACCCAGTACTTC. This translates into CATLPGRAQETQYF.

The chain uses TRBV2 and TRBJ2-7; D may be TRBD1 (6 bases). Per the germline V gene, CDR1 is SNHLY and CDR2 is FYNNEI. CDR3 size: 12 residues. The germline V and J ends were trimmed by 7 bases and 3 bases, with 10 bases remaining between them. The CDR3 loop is CASKGGVYEQYF. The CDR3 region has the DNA TGTGCCAGCAAAGGGGGAGTCTACGAGCAGTACTTC.